The clone carrying this T cell receptor (beta chain) was seen a few times. CDR1 MGHDK and CDR2 SYGVNS come from the germline V gene. This CDR3 spans 16 amino acids. V gave up 4 bases and J gave up 4 bases, with 16 bases separating them. This record belongs to a study of cytomegalovirus exposure and HLA in healthy donors. In the PCR, 60 Vbeta and 13 Jbeta primers were used. TCRdb's table, derived via immunoSEQ multiplex PCR, lists solely in-frame clones and lacks some. The table shows about 140,000 clones, with 60% to 85% occurring only once. This TCR was sampled from a male donor in good health and CMV-seronegative. This chain uses TRBV25-1 with TRBJ1-4; D remains unclear. The sample consisted of PBMCs. The chain's CDR3 is CASSAPSGRDNEKLFF. CDR3 DNA: TGTGCCAGCAGTGCCCCGTCGGGGAGGGATAATGAAAAACTGTTTTTT.